The table lists the clone carrying this T cell receptor (beta chain) with a few counts. These data are taken from a study of blood T cell repertoires in COVID-19. Original analysis: Amplification with reference gene primers provided the estimates of nucleated cell counts. TCRdb's table, derived via immunoSEQ multiplex PCR, lists solely in-frame clones and lacks some. That table supplies the V and J calls and clone size; D and trimming were determined from the DNA. The data show about 260,000 clones, about 86% seen once. Individuals drawn from approximately 22 US areas were roughly 18 to 95 years old. Germline lookup yields CDR1 SGDLS and CDR2 YYNGEE. The CDR3 is made up of 13 amino acids. Losses at the gene ends were 3 bases for V and 7 bases for J; bases not matched to a gene: 4.

The gene calls are TRBV9 and TRBJ2-1, with 7 positions matching TRBD1. The source of this sequence is a young man with acute COVID-19. Material for sequencing was PBMCs or T cells enriched from blood (not recorded which). CDR3 amino acids: CASSAGQTNEQFF. In nucleotides, the CDR3 is TGTGCCAGCAGCGCGGGACAGACAAATGAGCAGTTCTTC.